What follows are 29 T cell receptor beta chains derived from one specimen sequenced in a study of beta chain features in type 1 diabetes. Findings and caveats of the study: Among patients with Type 1 diabetes, TCRB CDR3s were moderately but significantly shorter in every one of the four CD4+ subsets.

Reverse transcribing all isolated RNA meant expressed TCRB transcripts were sequenced. TCRdb's copy holds only in-frame clones and misses some; the assay was immunoSEQ multiplex PCR. The repertoire holds a few hundred thousand clones, with 9.5% to 10% as singletons. Their cognate antigens are unknown. The sample taken for sequencing was central memory CD4+ T cells from blood. The receptors derive from a young man with type 1 diabetes.

This clone was found a few times. V and J are TRBV6-1 and TRBJ2-4, with TRBD1 identical over 7 bases. V lost 4 bases, J lost 2 bases, and 14 bases stayed unmatched. CDR1 and CDR2 from the germline V gene are MNHNS and SASEGT. The CDR3 has 18 residues. Here the CDR3 reads CASSARLTGANPKNIQYF. CDR3 in DNA: TGTGCCAGCAGTGCAAGATTAACAGGGGCCAACCCCAAAAACATTCAGTACTTC.

Only a few counts were recorded for this clone. The rearrangement links TRBV7-2 to TRBJ2-3; TRBD2 agrees at 8 bases. The CDR3 spans 15 residues. Per germline, CDR1 SGHTA and CDR2 FQGNSA. V lost 5 bases to trimming and J lost 3 bases; unmatched junction nucleotides: 7. The DNA of the CDR3 is TGTGCCAGCAGCGGACAGATAGCGGGGACAGATACGCAGTATTTT. This sequence encodes CASSGQIAGTDTQYF.

This clone has a handful of counts. This chain links TRBV7-2 with TRBJ1-3; 7 nucleotides match TRBD1. V was pared by 5 bases and J by 0 bases, with 4 bases of the junction left unmatched. Germline lookup yields CDR1 SGHTA and CDR2 FQGNSA. This CDR3 contains 15 residues. CDR3 residues: CASSPSGGSGNTIYF. The CDR3 DNA sequence: TGTGCCAGCAGCCCCTCAGGGGGCTCTGGAAACACCATATATTTT. Looking up the rest from reference TRBV7-2 and TRBJ1-3 gives the full variable domain: GAGVSQSPSNKVTEKGKDVELRCDPISGHTALYWYRQSLGQGLEFLIYFQGNSAPDKSGLPSDRFSAERTGGSVSTLTIQRTQQEDSAVYLCASSPSGGSGNTIYFGEGSWLTVV.

The chain recombines TRBV6-1 with TRBJ1-5, with 9 bases identical to TRBD1. This CDR3 contains 15 residues. V gave up 3 bases and J gave up 3 bases; unmatched junction bases: 3. The V gene's germline CDR1 is MNHNS and CDR2 SASEGT. CDR3 sequence (DNA): TGTGCCAGCAGTGACGGGACAGGGTACAATCAGCCCCAGCATTTT. Translated, it gives CASSDGTGYNQPQHF.

There are a few counts of this clone. This sequence joins TRBV6-5 and TRBJ2-3; 10 bases agree with TRBD1. The CDR3 runs 15 residues. Germline V gene data show CDR1 as MNHEY and CDR2 as SVGAGI. V dropped 5 bases and J dropped 5; count of bases not matched to a gene: 7. The CDR3 region is CASSAFRDRGDTQYF. The CDR3 DNA reads as TGTGCCAGCAGTGCCTTTCGGGACAGGGGAGATACGCAGTATTTT.

Only a few counts were recorded for this clone. This chain connects TRBV5-1 to TRBJ2-5; the D gene is possibly TRBD1 (5 bases). Germline CDR1 reads SGHRS; CDR2 reads YFSETQ. Trimming left V 0 bases short and J 4 bases short, with 16 bases between. CDR3 length: 16 amino acids. The CDR3 spells CASSLAPGSQGETQYF. Here the CDR3 DNA reads TGCGCCAGCAGCTTGGCCCCAGGGTCCCAAGGAGAGACCCAGTACTTC.

This clone was detected ten times or more. The chain is built from TRBV5-5 and TRBJ2-5; TRBD2 matches at 10 bases. V gave up 4 bases and J gave up 5 bases; unmatched junction bases: 8. Germline V gene sequence: CDR1 SGHKS, CDR2 YYEKEE (reference sequence). The CDR3 is made up of 15 amino acids. CDR3 sequence (DNA): TGTGCCAGCAGCCGGGTACTAGCGGGAAGGGAGACCCAGTACTTC. This encodes CASSRVLAGRETQYF.

This clone showed up just a few times. This CDR3 is CASSQQGGVEKLFF. CDR3 DNA sequence: TGTGCCAGCAGTCAACAGGGAGGTGTTGAAAAACTGTTTTTT. The chain combines TRBV28 with TRBJ1-4; tentatively, D is TRBD1 (6 bases). CDR1 MDHEN and CDR2 SYDVKM come from the germline V gene. Trimming cost V 5 bases and J 7 bases, with 14 bases left between them. The CDR3 is 14 residues long.

The CDR3 bases are TGTGCCAGCACCTATGAGACAGGATATTCACGCGGCTACACCTTC. This gives the protein CASTYETGYSRGYTF. This chain joins TRBV2 and TRBJ1-2; D might be TRBD1 (6 bases). Trimming took 7 bases from V and 8 from J, leaving 23 bases between them. The CDR3 length is 15 residues. In germline, CDR1 is SNHLY, CDR2 FYNNEI. Together with reference TRBV2 and TRBJ1-2, the CDR3 gives the full variable domain: EPEVTQTPSHQVTQMGQEVILRCVPISNHLYFYWYRQILGQKVEFLVSFYNNEISEKSEIFDDQFSVERPDGSNFTLKIRSTKLEDSAMYFCASTYETGYSRGYTFGSGTRLTVV.

This clone was picked up a small number of times. The gene calls are TRBV5-4 and TRBJ2-3; a possible D gene is TRBD1 (6 bases). CDR3 length: 13 amino acids. Trimming took off 6 bases at V and 9 bases at J, with 17 bases between the two ends. Germline V gene sequence: CDR1 SGHNT, CDR2 YYREEE (reference sequence). The CDR3 sequence: CASTVDRQGTQYF. The DNA of the CDR3 is TGTGCCAGCACCGTAGACAGGCAGGGGACGCAGTATTTT.

This clone was seen a handful of times. The chain has TRBV5-1 and TRBJ2-3; 8 bases are shared with TRBD1. The CDR3 spans 16 residues. Germline CDR1 and CDR2: SGHRS and YFSETQ. With V trimmed by 0 bases and J by 0 bases, 3 bases remained unmatched. CDR3: CASSLGQGTSTDTQYF. CDR3 bases: TGCGCCAGCAGCTTGGGACAGGGGACTAGCACAGATACGCAGTATTTT.

This clone was detected many times. The V gene is TRBV2, the J gene TRBJ1-1; possible D gene TRBD1, 6 bases. The germline V and J ends were trimmed by 6 bases and 2 bases, with 19 bases remaining between them. Germline V gene lookup returns CDR1 SNHLY and CDR2 FYNNEI. This CDR3 contains 16 residues. In DNA form, the CDR3 reads TGTGCCAGCAGACTCGGGACCGCCAGGGGAAACACTGAAGCTTTCTTT. This codes for CASRLGTARGNTEAFF.

This clone was counted many times. The J gene is TRBJ2-3, the V gene TRBV10-3; TRBD2 matches at 12 bases. Germline trimming cut 3 bases from V and 0 bases from J; bases unmatched to any gene: 1. Germline CDR1 ENHRY, CDR2 SYGVKD. The CDR3 spans 16 residues. The CDR3 sequence: CAISDTSGRSTDTQYF. The CDR3 coding sequence is TGTGCCATCAGTGATACTAGCGGGAGGAGCACAGATACGCAGTATTTT.

In its sample, this clone was seen many times. The J gene is TRBJ1-4, the V gene TRBV2, with 7 bases lining up with TRBD1. Germline CDR1 SNHLY, CDR2 FYNNEI. J was trimmed by 7 bases and V by 5 bases; bases with no gene match: 10. The CDR3 is made up of 15 amino acids. CDR3 protein: CASSHKGAFGEKLFF. CDR3 DNA sequence: TGTGCCAGCAGTCATAAGGGGGCCTTCGGTGAAAAACTGTTTTTT.

This clone was seen a few times. The rearrangement joins TRBV18 to TRBJ1-5, with 9 bases that match TRBD1. The V segment lost 3 bases and the J segment 7 bases; nucleotides outside the gene matches: 7. This CDR3 comprises 15 residues. The germline gives CDR1 KGHSH, CDR2 LQKENI. CDR3 sequence (DNA): TGTGCCAGCTCACCGTTGGGACAGGGAGGCCAGCCCCAGCATTTT. Translated, it gives CASSPLGQGGQPQHF.

As for this clone: Other DNA variants within this sample encode the same CDR3. V usage is TRBV27 and J usage is TRBJ2-3; 9 bases are shared with TRBD2. Germline CDR1 MNHEY, CDR2 SMNVEV (reference sequence). The CDR3 has 16 amino acids. J lost 4 bases, V lost 9 bases, and 14 bases had no gene match. CDR3 DNA: TGTGCCAGTAGAGTAGGAGCTAGCGGGGCCTCAGATACGCAGTATTTT. Translating gives CASRVGASGASDTQYF.

V is TRBV2 and J is TRBJ1-4; possible D gene TRBD1, 5 bases. Germline CDR1 is SNHLY and CDR2 is FYNNEI. Deletions cut 6 bases from V and 8 bases from J, with 13 bases between. The CDR3 is made up of 13 amino acids. The CDR3 DNA sequence: TGTGCCAGCAGCGGCAATCCAGGGGAAAAACTGTTTTTT. Translating it yields CASSGNPGEKLFF.

This clone was picked up a small number of times. The rearrangement links TRBV2 to TRBJ2-7; 8 nucleotides line up with TRBD2. Trimming removed 7 bases from V and 5 bases from J; junction bases left unmatched: 7. CDR1 and CDR2 (germline): SNHLY, FYNNEI. The CDR3 consists of 13 residues. CDR3 in DNA: TGTGCCAGCAACCGGGAGGGCCAACACGAGCAGTACTTC. Its protein is CASNREGQHEQYF.

This rearrangement joins TRBV5-1 to TRBJ2-1; TRBD2 agrees at 14 bases. Germline V CDR1 and CDR2: SGHRS, YFSETQ. Germline trimming cut 3 bases from V and 8 bases from J; bases unmatched to any gene: 10. The CDR3 spans 17 residues. CDR3 region: CASSSRLAGGYDDEQFF. CDR3 nucleotides: TGCGCCAGCAGCTCTAGACTAGCGGGAGGGTATGACGATGAGCAGTTCTTC. Based on the CDR3 plus reference TRBV5-1 and TRBJ2-1, the full variable domain is KAGVTQTPRYLIKTRGQQVTLSCSPISGHRSVSWYQQTPGQGLQFLFEYFSETQRNKGNFPGRFSGRQFSNSRSEMNVSTLELGDSALYLCASSSRLAGGYDDEQFFGPGTRLTVL.

This chain connects TRBV5-1 to TRBJ2-3; D possibly corresponds to TRBD2 (6 bases). The CDR3 sequence is 16 residues long. With 4 bases removed from V and 0 bases from J, the gap between germline ends came to 15 bases. From germline, CDR1 is SGHRS and CDR2 YFSETQ. Here the CDR3 reads CASSLGLYPSTDTQYF. DNA of the CDR3: TGCGCCAGCAGCCTAGGACTATACCCTAGCACAGATACGCAGTATTTT.

The chain carries TRBV11-2 and TRBJ2-5, with TRBD1 identical over 9 bases. The CDR3 covers 15 residues. Germline V gene data show CDR1 as SGHAT and CDR2 as FQNNGV. V shed 5 bases, J shed 4 bases, and the junction held 8 bases outside the gene matches. Here the CDR3 DNA reads TGTGCCAGCAGCGAGGACAGGGGAGTGGGAGAGACCCAGTACTTC. Protein: CASSEDRGVGETQYF.

This clone was recorded many times. This sequence joins TRBV29-1 and TRBJ2-1; D unclear. Per the germline V gene, CDR1 is SQVTM and CDR2 is ANQGSEA. This CDR3 is built from 13 residues. V gave up 6 bases and J gave up 0 bases, with 9 bases separating them. The CDR3 region has the DNA TGCAGCGTGACGATGGTCTCCTACAATGAGCAGTTCTTC. Translated, it gives CSVTMVSYNEQFF.

This clone was seen a handful of times. The rearrangement joins TRBV28 to TRBJ2-5, with D possibly being TRBD1 (6 bases). The V end was cut by 6 bases, the J end by 2 bases, with 13 bases between. The CDR3 spans 14 residues. CDR1 is MDHEN and CDR2 is SYDVKM in the germline V gene. CDR3 amino acids: CASSPDRTQETQYF. CDR3 in DNA: TGTGCCAGCAGCCCCGACAGGACGCAAGAGACCCAGTACTTC.

This clone turned up a few times. The rearrangement links TRBV6-5 to TRBJ1-5; D might be TRBD1 (6 bases). This CDR3 is built from 15 residues. Germline assignment: CDR1 MNHEY and CDR2 SVGAGI. V was pared by 2 bases and J by 6 bases, with 14 bases between. In DNA, the CDR3 is TGTGCCAGCAGTTACACACACAGGGACGGTCAGCCCCAGCATTTT. It yields the protein CASSYTHRDGQPQHF.

V is TRBV19 and J is TRBJ1-5; tentatively, D is TRBD1 (6 bases). In germline, CDR1 is LNHDA, CDR2 SQIVND (reference sequence). V lost 6 bases and J lost 3, with 12 bases in between. This CDR3 is built from 14 residues. Here the CDR3 reads CASSLQGDNQPQHF. CDR3 DNA sequence: TGTGCCAGTAGCCTACAGGGCGACAATCAGCCCCAGCATTTT.

This clone came up a few times. V gene TRBV18 combines with J gene TRBJ1-1, with 10 bases matching TRBD1. From germline, CDR1 is KGHSH and CDR2 LQKENI. The V and J ends lost 6 bases and 4 bases, in that order; junction bases with no gene match: 14. This CDR3 has 17 amino acids. The CDR3 DNA is TGTGCCAGCTCCTCGACAGGGGGCGGCGGGGTAGGCACTGAAGCTTTCTTT. Its translation: CASSSTGGGGVGTEAFF.

This clone was found a few times. This chain connects TRBV19 to TRBJ2-7; TRBD1 or TRBD2 may be the D gene (6 bases each). CDR1 LNHDA and CDR2 SQIVND come from the germline V gene (reference sequence). V was pared by 8 bases and J by 0 bases, with 20 bases between. The CDR3 has 16 residues. In DNA, the CDR3 is TGTGCCAGTGGAGGGACACAGGGCGCCGACTCCTACGAGCAGTACTTC. Translated, it gives CASGGTQGADSYEQYF.

The rearrangement links TRBV11-1 to TRBJ1-4; perhaps TRBD1 as D (5 bases). Between the trimmed V and J ends, which lost 5 bases and 0 bases, there was a span of 19 bases. This CDR3 is built from 18 residues. CDR1 is SGHAT and CDR2 is FQDESV in the germline V gene (reference sequence). This CDR3 is CASSRGTGILATNEKLFF. CDR3 DNA sequence: TGTGCCAGCAGCCGCGGGACCGGGATACTTGCAACTAATGAAAAACTGTTTTTT. Full variable domain (missing parts from reference TRBV11-1 and TRBJ1-4): EAEVAQSPRYKITEKSQAVAFWCDPISGHATLYWYRQILGQGPELLVQFQDESVVDDSQLPKDRFSAERLKGVDSTLKIQPAELGDSAMYLCASSRGTGILATNEKLFFGSGTQLSVL.

The chain combines TRBV25-1 with TRBJ2-2; possible D gene TRBD1, 5 bases. Germline lookup yields CDR1 MGHDK and CDR2 SYGVNS. The ends were cut back, 2 bases at V and 0 bases at J, with 10 bases in the middle. There are 16 residues in the CDR3. For the CDR3, the DNA is TGTGCCAGCAGTGAAATGAGACAGTCGAACACCGGGGAGCTGTTTTTT. Amino acids: CASSEMRQSNTGELFF.